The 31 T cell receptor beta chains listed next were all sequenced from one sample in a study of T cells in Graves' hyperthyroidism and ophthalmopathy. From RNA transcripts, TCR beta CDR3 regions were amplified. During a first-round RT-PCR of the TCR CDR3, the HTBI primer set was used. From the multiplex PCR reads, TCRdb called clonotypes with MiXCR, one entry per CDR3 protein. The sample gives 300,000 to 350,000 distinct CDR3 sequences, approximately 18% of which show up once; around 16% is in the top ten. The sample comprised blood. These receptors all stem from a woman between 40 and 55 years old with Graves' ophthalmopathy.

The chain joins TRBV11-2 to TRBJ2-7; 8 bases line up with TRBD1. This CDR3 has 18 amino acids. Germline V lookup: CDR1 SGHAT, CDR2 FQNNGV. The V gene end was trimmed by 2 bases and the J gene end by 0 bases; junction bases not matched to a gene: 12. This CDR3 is CASSLLPSGQGISYEQYF. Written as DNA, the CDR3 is TGTGCCAGCAGCTTACTCCCGAGCGGACAGGGAATCTCCTACGAGCAGTACTTC.

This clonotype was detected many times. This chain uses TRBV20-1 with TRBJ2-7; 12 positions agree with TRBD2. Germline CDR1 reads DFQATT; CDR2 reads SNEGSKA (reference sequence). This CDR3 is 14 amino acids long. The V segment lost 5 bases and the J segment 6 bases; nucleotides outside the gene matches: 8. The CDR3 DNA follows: TGCAGTGCTCCTAGCGGGAGGGCCGTCTCCGAGCAGTACTTC. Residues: CSAPSGRAVSEQYF.

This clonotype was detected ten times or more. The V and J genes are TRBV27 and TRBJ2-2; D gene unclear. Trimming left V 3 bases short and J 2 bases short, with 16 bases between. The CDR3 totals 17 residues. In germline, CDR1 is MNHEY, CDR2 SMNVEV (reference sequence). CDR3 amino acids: CASSFQAKTENTGELFF. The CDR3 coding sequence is TGTGCCAGCAGTTTTCAAGCCAAAACCGAAAACACCGGGGAGCTGTTTTTT.

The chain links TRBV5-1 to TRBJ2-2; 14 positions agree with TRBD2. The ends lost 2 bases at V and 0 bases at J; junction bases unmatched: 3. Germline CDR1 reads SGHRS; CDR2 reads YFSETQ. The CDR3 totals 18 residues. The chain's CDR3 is CASSFRLAGGPNTGELFF. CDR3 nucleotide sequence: TGCGCCAGCAGCTTCCGACTAGCGGGAGGGCCGAACACCGGGGAGCTGTTTTTT. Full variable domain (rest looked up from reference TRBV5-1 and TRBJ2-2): KAGVTQTPRYLIKTRGQQVTLSCSPISGHRSVSWYQQTPGQGLQFLFEYFSETQRNKGNFPGRFSGRQFSNSRSEMNVSTLELGDSALYLCASSFRLAGGPNTGELFFGEGSRLTVL.

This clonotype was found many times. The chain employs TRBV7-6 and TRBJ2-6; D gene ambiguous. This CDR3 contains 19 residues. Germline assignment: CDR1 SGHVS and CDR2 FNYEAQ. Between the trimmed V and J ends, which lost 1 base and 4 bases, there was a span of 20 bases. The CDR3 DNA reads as TGTGCCAGCAGCTTAGTGGCCGGGCCTCTCGTTCGAGGGGCCAACGTCCTGACTTTC. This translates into CASSLVAGPLVRGANVLTF.

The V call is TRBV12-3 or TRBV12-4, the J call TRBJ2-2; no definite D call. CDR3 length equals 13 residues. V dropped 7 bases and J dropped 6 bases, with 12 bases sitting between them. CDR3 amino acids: CASKSNGAGELFF. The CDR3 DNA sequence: TGTGCCAGCAAATCAAACGGCGCCGGGGAGCTGTTTTTT.

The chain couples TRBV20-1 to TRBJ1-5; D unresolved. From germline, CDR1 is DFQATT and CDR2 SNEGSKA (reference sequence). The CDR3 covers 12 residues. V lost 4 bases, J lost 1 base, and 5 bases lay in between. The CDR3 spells CSAKGSNQPQHF. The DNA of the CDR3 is TGCAGTGCTAAAGGAAGCAATCAGCCCCAGCATTTT.

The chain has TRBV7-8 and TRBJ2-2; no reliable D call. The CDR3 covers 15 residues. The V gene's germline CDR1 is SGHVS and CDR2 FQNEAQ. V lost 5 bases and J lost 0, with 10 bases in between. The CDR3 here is CASSKDAANTGELFF. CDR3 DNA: TGTGCCAGCAGCAAGGACGCAGCGAACACCGGGGAGCTGTTTTTT.

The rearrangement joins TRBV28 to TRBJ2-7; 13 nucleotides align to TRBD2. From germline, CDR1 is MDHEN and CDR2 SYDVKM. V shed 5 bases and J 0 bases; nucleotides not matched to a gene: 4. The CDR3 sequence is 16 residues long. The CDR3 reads CASSTRTSGSSYEQYF. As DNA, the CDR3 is TGTGCCAGCAGTACACGGACTAGCGGGAGCTCCTACGAGCAGTACTTC. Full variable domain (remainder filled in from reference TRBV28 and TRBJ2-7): DVKVTQSSRYLVKRTGEKVFLECVQDMDHENMFWYRQDPGLGLRLIYFSYDVKMKEKGDIPEGYSVSREKKERFSLILESASTNQTSMYLCASSTRTSGSSYEQYFGPGTRLTVT.

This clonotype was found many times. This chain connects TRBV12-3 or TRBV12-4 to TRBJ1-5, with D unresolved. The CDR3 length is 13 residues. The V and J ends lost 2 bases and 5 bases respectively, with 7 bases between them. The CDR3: CASSLRADQPQHF. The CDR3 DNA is TGTGCCAGCAGTTTAAGGGCAGATCAGCCCCAGCATTTT.

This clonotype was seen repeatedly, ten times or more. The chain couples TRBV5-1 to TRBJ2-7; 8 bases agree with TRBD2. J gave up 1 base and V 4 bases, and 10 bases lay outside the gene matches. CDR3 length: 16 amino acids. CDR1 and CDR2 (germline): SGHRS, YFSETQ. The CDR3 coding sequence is TGCGCCAGCAGCCCTGAGCGGGGGACTAGGTCCTACGAGCAGTACTTC. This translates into CASSPERGTRSYEQYF.

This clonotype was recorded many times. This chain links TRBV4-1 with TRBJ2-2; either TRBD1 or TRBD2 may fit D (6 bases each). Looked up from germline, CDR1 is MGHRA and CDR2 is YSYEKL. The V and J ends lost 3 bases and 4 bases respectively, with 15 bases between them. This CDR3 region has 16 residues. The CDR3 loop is CASSHAGLRGTGELFF. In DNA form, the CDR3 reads TGCGCCAGCAGCCACGCGGGACTCAGGGGCACCGGGGAGCTGTTTTTT.

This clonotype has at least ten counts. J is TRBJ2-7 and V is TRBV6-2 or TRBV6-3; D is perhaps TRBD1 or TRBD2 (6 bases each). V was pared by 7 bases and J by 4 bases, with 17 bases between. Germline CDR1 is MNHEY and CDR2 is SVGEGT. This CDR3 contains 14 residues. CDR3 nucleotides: TGTGCCAGCAATGCACAGGGAGGTGGATACGAGCAGTACTTC. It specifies CASNAQGGGYEQYF.

CDR3: CASSLYGGGEQYF. The CDR3 coding sequence is TGCGCCAGCAGCTTGTATGGGGGCGGGGAGCAGTACTTC. J is TRBJ2-7 and V is TRBV5-1, with D perhaps matching TRBD1 (6 bases). The germline V gene has CDR1 SGHRS and CDR2 YFSETQ. Trimming left V 1 base short and J 7 bases short, with 12 bases between. The CDR3 spans 13 residues.

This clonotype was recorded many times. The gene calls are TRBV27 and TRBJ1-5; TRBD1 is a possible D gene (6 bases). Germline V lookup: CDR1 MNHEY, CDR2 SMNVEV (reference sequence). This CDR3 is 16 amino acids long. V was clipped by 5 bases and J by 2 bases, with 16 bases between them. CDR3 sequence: CASSPFNRDGNQPQHF. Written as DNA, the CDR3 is TGTGCCAGCAGTCCTTTTAACAGGGACGGCAATCAGCCCCAGCATTTT.

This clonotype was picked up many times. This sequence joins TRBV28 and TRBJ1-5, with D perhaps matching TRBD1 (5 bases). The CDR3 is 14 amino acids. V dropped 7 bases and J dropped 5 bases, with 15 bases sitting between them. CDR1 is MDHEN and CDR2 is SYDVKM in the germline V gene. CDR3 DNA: TGTGCCAGCACCCTTCAGGCAGGGCATCAGCCCCAGCATTTT. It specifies CASTLQAGHQPQHF.

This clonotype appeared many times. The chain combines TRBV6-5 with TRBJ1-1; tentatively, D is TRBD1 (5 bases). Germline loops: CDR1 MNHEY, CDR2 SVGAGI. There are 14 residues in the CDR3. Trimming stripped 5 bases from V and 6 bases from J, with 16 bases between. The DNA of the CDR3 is TGTGCCAGCAGTAGTGCTCAGGGTGGCGCTGAAGCTTTCTTT. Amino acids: CASSSAQGGAEAFF.

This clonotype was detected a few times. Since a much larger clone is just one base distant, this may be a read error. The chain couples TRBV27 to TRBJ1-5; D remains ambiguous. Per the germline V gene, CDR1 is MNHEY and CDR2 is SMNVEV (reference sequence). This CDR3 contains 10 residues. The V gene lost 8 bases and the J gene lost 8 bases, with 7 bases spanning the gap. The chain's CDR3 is CASCGEPQHF. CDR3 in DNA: TGTGCCAGCTGCGGGGAGCCCCAGCATTTT.

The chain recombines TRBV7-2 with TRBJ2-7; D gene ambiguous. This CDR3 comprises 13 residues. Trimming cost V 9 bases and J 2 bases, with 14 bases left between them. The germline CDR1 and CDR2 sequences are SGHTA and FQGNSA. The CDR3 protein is CASRRHTAYEQYF. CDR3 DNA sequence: TGTGCCAGTCGAAGACACACCGCCTACGAGCAGTACTTC.

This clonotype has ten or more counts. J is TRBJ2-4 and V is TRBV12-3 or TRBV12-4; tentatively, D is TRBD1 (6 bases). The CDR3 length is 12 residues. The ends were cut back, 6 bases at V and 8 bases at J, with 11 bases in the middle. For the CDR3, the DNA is TGTGCCAGCAGCCTCGGACAGCACATTCAGTACTTC. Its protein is CASSLGQHIQYF.

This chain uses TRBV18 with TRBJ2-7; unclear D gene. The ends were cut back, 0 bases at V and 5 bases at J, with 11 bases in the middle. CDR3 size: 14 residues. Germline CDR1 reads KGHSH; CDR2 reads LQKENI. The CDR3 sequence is CASSPPIDKDEQYF. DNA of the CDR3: TGTGCCAGCTCACCACCGATCGACAAGGACGAGCAGTACTTC.

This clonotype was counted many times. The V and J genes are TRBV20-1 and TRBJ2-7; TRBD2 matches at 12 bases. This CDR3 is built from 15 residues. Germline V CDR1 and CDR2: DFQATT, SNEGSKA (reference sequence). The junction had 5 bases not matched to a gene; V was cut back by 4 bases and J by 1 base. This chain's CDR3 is CSATLGLAGSYEQYF. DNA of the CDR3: TGCAGTGCTACCCTTGGACTAGCGGGATCCTACGAGCAGTACTTC.

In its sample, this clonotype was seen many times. The CDR3 spells CASSQTGSRGYTF. Here the CDR3 DNA reads TGCGCCAGCAGCCAGACAGGGTCGAGGGGCTACACCTTC. The V and J genes are TRBV4-3 and TRBJ1-2; 7 bases map to TRBD1. Per germline, CDR1 LGHNA and CDR2 YSLEER. The CDR3 contains 13 residues. V was clipped by 3 bases and J by 8 bases; unmatched bases: 6.

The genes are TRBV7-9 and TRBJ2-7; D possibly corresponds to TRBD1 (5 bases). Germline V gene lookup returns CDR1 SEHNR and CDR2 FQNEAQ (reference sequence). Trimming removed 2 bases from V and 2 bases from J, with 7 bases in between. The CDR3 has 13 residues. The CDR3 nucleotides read TGTGCCAGCAGCTTAAAGGGGACCTACGAGCAGTACTTC. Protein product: CASSLKGTYEQYF.

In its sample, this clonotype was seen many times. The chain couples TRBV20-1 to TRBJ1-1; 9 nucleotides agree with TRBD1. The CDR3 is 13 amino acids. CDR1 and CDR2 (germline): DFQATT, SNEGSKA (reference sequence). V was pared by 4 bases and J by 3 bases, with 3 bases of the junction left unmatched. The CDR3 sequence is CSAKQGAYTEAFF. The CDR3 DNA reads TGCAGTGCTAAACAGGGGGCTTACACTGAAGCTTTCTTT.

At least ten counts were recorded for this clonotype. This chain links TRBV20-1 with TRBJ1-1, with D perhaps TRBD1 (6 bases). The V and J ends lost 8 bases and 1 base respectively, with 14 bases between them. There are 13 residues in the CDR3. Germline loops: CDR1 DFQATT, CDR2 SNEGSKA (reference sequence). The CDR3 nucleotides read TGCAGTCCGGCTGGGGGCCCGAACACTGAAGCTTTCTTT. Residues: CSPAGGPNTEAFF.

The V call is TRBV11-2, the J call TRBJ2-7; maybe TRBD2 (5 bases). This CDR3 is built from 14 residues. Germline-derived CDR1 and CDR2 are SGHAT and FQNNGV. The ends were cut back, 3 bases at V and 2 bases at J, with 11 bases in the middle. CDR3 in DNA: TGTGCCAGCAGCTTTATCGGAGGACCCTACGAGCAGTACTTC. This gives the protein CASSFIGGPYEQYF.

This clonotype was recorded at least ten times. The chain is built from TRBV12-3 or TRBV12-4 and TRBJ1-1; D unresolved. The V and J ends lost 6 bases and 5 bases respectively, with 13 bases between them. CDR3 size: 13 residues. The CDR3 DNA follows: TGTGCCAGCAGGGATCAAACTGAGACTGAAGCTTTCTTT. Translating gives CASRDQTETEAFF.

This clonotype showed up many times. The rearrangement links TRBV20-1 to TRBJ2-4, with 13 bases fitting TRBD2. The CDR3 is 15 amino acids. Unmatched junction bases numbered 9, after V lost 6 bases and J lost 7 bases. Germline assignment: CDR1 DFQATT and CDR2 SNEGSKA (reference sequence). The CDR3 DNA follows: TGCAGTGCGCTGAGGACTAGCGGGAGTCGGAACATTCAGTACTTC. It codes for CSALRTSGSRNIQYF.

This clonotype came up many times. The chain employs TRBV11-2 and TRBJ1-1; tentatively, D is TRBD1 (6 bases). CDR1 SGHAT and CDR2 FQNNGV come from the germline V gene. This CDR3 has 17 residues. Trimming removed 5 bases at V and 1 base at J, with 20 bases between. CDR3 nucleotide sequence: TGTGCCAGCAGCGCGGACTTACAGGGAGGCAGGAACACTGAAGCTTTCTTT. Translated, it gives CASSADLQGGRNTEAFF. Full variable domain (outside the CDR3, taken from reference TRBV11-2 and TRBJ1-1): EAGVAQSPRYKIIEKRQSVAFWCNPISGHATLYWYQQILGQGPKLLIQFQNNGVVDDSQLPKDRFSAERLKGVDSTLKIQPAKLEDSAVYLCASSADLQGGRNTEAFFGQGTRLTVV.

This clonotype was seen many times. CDR3 residues: CAWILGGVGEQYF. CDR3 DNA sequence: TGTGCCTGGATATTAGGGGGGGTGGGAGAGCAGTACTTC. The chain uses TRBV30 and TRBJ2-7; perhaps TRBD2 as D (7 bases). The CDR3 runs 13 residues. Germline V gives CDR1 GTSNPN, CDR2 SVGIG (reference sequence). Trimming took off 4 bases at V and 7 bases at J, with 17 bases between the two ends.